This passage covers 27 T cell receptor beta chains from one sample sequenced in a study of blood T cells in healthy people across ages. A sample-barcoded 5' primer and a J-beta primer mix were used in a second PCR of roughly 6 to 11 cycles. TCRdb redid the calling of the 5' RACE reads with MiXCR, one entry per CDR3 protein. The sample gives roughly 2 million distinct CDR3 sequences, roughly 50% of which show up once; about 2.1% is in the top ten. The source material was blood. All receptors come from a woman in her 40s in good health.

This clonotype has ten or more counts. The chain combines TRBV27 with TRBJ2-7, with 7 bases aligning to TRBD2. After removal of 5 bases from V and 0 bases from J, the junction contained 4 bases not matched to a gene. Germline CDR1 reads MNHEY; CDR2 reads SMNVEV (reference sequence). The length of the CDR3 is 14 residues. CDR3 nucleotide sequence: TGTGCCAGCAGTCGGAGCGGGGTCTCCTACGAGCAGTACTTC. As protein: CASSRSGVSYEQYF.

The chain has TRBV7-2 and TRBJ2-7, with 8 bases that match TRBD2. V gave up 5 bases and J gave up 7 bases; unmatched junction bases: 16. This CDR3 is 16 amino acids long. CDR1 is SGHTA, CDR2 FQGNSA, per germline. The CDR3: CASSPPGGLIHNEQYF. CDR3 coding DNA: TGTGCCAGCAGCCCCCCGGGGGGGCTAATTCACAATGAGCAGTACTTC.

The CDR3 loop is CASSILWGEAEQFF. CDR3 sequence (DNA): TGTGCCAGTAGTATTCTTTGGGGGGAGGCTGAGCAGTTCTTC. V usage is TRBV19 and J usage is TRBJ2-1; D might be TRBD2 (6 bases). Looked up from germline, CDR1 is LNHDA and CDR2 is SQIVND (reference sequence). The CDR3 is made up of 14 amino acids. Trimming cost V 3 bases and J 9 bases, with 15 bases left between them.

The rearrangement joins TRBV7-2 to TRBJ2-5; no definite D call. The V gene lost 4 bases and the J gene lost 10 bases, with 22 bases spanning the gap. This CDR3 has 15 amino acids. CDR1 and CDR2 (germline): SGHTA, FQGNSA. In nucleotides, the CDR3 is TGTGCCAGCAGCTCCGGAAATGGTTACTGGCTGGGCCAGTACTTC. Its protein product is CASSSGNGYWLGQYF.

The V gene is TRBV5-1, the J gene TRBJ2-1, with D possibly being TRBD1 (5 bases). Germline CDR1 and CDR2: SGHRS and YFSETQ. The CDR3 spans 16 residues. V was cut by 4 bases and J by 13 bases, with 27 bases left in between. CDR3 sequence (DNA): TGCGCCAGCAGCGACTTGATCCCCCAGGGCTCTTGGGAACAGTTCTTC. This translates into CASSDLIPQGSWEQFF.

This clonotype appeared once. The CDR3 DNA reads as TGTGCCAGCAGCTCCCCTCGGCAGTCAGATACGCAGTATTTT. Protein: CASSSPRQSDTQYF. The chain has TRBV11-3 and TRBJ2-3; D gene unclear. V was cut by 4 bases and J by 4 bases, with 12 bases left in between. CDR3 size: 14 residues. Germline V gene data show CDR1 as SGHNT and CDR2 as YENEEA.

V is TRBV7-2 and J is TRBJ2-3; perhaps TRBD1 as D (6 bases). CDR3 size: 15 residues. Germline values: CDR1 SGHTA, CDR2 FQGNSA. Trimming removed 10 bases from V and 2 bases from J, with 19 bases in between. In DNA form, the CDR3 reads TGTGCCACCTGCGAATGGGGGCTTTCCACAGATACGCAGTATTTT. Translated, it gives CATCEWGLSTDTQYF. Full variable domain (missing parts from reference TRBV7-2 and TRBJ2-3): GAGVSQSPSNKVTEKGKDVELRCDPISGHTALYWYRQSLGQGLEFLIYFQGNSAPDKSGLPSDRFSAERTGGSVSTLTIQRTQQEDSAVYLCATCEWGLSTDTQYFGPGTRLTVL.

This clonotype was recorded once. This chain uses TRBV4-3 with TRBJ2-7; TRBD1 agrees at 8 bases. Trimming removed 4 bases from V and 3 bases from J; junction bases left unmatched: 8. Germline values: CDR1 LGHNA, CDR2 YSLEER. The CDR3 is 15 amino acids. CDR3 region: CASSREGQGGYEQYF. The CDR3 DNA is TGCGCCAGCAGCCGCGAAGGACAGGGTGGCTACGAGCAGTACTTC.

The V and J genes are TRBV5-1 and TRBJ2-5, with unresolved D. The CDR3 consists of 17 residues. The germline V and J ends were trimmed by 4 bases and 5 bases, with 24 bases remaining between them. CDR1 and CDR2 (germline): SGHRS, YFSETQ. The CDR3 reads CASSTSAGGLPGETQYF. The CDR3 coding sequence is TGCGCCAGCAGCACCAGTGCAGGCGGCCTTCCCGGGGAGACCCAGTACTTC.

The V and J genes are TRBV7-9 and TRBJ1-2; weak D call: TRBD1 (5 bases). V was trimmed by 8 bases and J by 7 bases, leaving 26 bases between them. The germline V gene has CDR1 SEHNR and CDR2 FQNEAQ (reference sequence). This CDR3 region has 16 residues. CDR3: CASQERGPGPARGYTF. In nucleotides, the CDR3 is TGTGCCAGCCAAGAAAGGGGTCCGGGGCCCGCTCGTGGCTACACCTTC.

CDR3 loop: CASSYRRVTMGGYTF. The CDR3 DNA reads as TGTGCCAGCAGTTACAGGAGAGTAACAATGGGGGGCTACACCTTC. This rearrangement joins TRBV27 to TRBJ1-2, with D possibly being TRBD1 (5 bases). The CDR3 runs to 15 residues. V was pared by 4 bases and J by 8 bases, with 20 bases between. The germline gives CDR1 MNHEY, CDR2 SMNVEV (reference sequence).

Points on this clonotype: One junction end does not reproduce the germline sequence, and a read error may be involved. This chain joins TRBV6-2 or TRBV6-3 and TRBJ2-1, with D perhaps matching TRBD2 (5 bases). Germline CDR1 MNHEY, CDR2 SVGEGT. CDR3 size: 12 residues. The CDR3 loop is CASSYGGFERFF. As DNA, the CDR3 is TGTGCCAGCAGTTACGGAGGATTTGAGCGGTTCTTC.

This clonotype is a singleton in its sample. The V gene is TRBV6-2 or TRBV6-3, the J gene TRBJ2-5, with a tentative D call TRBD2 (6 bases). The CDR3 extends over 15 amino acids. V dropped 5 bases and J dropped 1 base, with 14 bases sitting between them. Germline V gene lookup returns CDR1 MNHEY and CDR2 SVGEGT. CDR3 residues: CASSTDGEAQETQYF. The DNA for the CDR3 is TGTGCCAGCAGTACGGACGGGGAGGCCCAAGAGACCCAGTACTTC.

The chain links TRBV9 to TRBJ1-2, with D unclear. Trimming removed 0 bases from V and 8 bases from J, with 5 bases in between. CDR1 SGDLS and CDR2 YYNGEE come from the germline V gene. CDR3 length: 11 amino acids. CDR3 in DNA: TGTGCCAGCAGCGTAGAGCAGGGCTACACCTTC. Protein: CASSVEQGYTF. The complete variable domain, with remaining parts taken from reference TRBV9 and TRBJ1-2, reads DSGVTQTPKHLITATGQRVTLRCSPRSGDLSVYWYQQSLDQGLQFLIQYYNGEERAKGNILERFSAQQFPDLHSELNLSSLELGDSALYFCASSVEQGYTFGSGTRLTVV.

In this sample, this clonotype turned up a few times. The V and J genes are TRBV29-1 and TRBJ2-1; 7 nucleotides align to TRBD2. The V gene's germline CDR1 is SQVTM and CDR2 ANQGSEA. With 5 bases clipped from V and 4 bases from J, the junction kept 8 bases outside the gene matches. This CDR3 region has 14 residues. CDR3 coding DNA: TGCAGCGTTCTTAAAAGCGGGGCTTACAATGAGCAGTTCTTC. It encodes CSVLKSGAYNEQFF.

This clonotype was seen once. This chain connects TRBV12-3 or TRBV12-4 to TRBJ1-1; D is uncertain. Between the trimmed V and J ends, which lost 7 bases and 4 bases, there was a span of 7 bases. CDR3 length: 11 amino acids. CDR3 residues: CASIFGTEAFF. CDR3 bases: TGTGCCAGCATCTTTGGCACTGAAGCTTTCTTT.

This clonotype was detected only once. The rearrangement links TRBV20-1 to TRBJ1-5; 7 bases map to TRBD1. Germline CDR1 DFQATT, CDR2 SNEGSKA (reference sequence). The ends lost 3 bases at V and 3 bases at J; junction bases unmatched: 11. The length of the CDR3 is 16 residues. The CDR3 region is CSARTPGTAVNQPQHF. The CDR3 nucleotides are TGCAGTGCTAGGACTCCCGGGACAGCAGTCAATCAGCCCCAGCATTTT.

The CDR3 here is CSARVGGWNTEAFF. In nucleotides, the CDR3 is TGCAGTGCTAGAGTAGGAGGATGGAACACTGAAGCTTTCTTT. This chain uses TRBV20-1 with TRBJ1-1, with D unresolved. Trimming removed 1 base at V and 1 base at J, with 10 bases between. The germline gives CDR1 DFQATT, CDR2 SNEGSKA (reference sequence). CDR3 length: 14 residues.

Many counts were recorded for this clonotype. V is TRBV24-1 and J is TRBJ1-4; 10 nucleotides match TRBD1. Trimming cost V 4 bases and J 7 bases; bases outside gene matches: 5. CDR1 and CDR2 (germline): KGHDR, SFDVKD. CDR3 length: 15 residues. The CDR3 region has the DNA TGTGCCACCAGTGACGGGGGACAGGGGACTGAAAAACTGTTTTTT. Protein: CATSDGGQGTEKLFF.

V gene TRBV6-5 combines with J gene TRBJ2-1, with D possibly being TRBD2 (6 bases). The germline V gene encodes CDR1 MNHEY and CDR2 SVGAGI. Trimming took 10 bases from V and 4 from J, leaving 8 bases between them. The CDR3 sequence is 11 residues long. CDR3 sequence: CATGEYNEQFF. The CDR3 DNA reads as TGTGCCACGGGGGAGTACAATGAGCAGTTCTTC.

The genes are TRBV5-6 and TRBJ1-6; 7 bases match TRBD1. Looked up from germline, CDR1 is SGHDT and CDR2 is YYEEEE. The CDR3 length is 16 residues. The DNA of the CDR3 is TGTGCTTCAGCGTCCAGGGGGGGCGACTATAATTCACCCCTCCACTTT. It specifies CASASRGGDYNSPLHF.

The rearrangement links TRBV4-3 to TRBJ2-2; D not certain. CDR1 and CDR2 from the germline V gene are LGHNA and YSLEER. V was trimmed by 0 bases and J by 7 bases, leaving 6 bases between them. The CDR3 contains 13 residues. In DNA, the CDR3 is TGCGCCAGCAGCCAAGATCCCGTCGGGGAGCTGTTTTTT. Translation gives CASSQDPVGELFF.

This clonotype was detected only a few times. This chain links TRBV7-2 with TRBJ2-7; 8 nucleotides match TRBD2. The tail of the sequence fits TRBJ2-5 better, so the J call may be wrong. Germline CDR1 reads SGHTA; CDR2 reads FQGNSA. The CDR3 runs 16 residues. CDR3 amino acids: CASSLGRTSHSETQYF. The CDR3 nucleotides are TGTGCCAGCAGCTTAGGCCGGACTAGCCACTCAGAGACCCAGTACTTC.

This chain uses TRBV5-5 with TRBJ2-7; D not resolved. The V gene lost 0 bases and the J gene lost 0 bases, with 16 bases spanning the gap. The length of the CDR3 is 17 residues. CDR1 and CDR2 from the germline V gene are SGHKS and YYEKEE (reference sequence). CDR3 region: CASSLESVVRGSYEQYF. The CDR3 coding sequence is TGTGCCAGCAGCTTGGAGAGTGTTGTCAGAGGCTCCTACGAGCAGTACTTC.

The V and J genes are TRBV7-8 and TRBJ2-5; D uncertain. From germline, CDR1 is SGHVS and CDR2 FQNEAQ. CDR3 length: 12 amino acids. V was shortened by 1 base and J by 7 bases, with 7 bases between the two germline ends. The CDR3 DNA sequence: TGTGCCAGCAGCTTAGTTGGTCGGACCCAGTACTTC. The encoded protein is CASSLVGRTQYF.

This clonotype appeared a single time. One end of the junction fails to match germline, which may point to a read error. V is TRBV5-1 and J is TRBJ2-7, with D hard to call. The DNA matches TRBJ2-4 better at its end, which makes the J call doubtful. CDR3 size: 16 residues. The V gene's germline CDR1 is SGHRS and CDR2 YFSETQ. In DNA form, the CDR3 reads TGCGCCATCAGCTTGGGTGACCGCCAGCCTCAAAACATTCAGTACTTC. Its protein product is CAISLGDRQPQNIQYF.

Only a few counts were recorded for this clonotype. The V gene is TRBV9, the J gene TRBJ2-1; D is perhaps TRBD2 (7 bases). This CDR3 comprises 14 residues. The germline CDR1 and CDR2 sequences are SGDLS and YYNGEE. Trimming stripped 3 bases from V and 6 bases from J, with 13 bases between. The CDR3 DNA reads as TGTGCCAGCAGCGGCGGGGGCAGAGGCAATGAGCAGTTCTTC. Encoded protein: CASSGGGRGNEQFF.